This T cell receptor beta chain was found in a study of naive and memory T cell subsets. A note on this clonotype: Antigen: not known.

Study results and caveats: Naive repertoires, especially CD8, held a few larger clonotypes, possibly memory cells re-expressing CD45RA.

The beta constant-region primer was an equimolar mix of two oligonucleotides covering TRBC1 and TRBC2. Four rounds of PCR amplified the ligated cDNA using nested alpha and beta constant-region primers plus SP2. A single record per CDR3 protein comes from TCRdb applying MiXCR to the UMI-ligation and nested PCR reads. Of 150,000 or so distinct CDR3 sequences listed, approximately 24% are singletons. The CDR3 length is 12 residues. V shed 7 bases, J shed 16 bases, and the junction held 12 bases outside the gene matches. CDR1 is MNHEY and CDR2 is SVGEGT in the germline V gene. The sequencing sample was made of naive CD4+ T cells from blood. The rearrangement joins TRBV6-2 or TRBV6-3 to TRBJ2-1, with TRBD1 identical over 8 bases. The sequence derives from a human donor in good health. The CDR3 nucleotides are TGTGCCAGCACCGAACCCAGGGGGCGATTTTTCTTC. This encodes CASTEPRGRFFF.